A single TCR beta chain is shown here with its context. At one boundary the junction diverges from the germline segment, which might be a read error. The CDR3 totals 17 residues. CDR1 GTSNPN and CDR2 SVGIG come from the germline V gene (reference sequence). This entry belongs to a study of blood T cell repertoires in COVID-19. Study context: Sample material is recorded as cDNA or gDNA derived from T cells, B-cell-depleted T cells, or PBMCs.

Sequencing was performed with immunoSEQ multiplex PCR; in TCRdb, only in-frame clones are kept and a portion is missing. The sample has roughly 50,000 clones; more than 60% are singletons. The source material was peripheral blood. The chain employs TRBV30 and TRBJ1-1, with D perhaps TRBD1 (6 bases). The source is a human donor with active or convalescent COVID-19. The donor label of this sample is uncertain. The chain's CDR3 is CAWNGYRTGHQRTEAFF. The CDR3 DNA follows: TGTGCGTGGAACGGGTATAGAACGGGACACCAGCGGACTGAAGCTTTCTTT.